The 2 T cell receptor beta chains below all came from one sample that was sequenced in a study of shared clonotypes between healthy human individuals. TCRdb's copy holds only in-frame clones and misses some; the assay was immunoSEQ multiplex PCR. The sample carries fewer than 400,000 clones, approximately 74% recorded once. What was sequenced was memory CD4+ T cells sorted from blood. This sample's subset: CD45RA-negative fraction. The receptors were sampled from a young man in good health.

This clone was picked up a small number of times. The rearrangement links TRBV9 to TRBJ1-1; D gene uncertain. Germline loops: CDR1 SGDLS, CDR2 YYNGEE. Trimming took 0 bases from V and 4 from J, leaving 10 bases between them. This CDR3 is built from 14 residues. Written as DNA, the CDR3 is TGTGCCAGCAGCGTAGAAGAGTTTTCCACTGAAGCTTTCTTT. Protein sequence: CASSVEEFSTEAFF. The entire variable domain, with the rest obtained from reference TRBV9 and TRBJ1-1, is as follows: DSGVTQTPKHLITATGQRVTLRCSPRSGDLSVYWYQQSLDQGLQFLIQYYNGEERAKGNILERFSAQQFPDLHSELNLSSLELGDSALYFCASSVEEFSTEAFFGQGTRLTVV.

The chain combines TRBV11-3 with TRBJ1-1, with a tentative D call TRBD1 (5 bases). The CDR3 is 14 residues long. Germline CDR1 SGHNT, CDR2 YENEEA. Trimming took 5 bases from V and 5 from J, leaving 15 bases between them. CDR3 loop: CASSGPGRGTEAFF. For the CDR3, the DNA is TGTGCCAGCAGCGGGCCGGGACGAGGAACTGAAGCTTTCTTT.